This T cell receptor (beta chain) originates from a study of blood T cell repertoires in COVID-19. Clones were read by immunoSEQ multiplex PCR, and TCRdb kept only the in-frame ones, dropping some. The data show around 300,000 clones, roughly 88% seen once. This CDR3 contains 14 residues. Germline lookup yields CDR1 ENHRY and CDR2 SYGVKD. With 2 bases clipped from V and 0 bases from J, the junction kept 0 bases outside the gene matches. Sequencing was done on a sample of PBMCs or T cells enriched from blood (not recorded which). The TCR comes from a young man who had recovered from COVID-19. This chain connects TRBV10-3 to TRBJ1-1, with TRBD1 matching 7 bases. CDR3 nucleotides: TGTGCCATCAGTGAGGGGACAGTGAACACTGAAGCTTTCTTT. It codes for CAISEGTVNTEAFF.